These 27 T cell receptor beta chains were all obtained from the same sample, sequenced in a study of CD8+ T cells in alopecia areata (dated by TCRdb to about 2018). The meaning of the sample's time point label: baseline before oral tofacitinib. The protocol used for the library was the immunoSEQ multiplex PCR assay. To provide template for TCR sequencing, every sample had RNA extracted and reverse transcribed into cDNA. TCRdb stores this immuneACCESS table with in-frame sequences only. Part of the clones is absent; in the studies checked, under half of the shortfall reflects unresolved V genes, and no reason is known for the rest. The table for this sample lists 150,000 to 160,000 clones; around half of them were counted only once. Clones ranked in the top ten supply roughly a fifth of the sample. This material consisted of CD8+ T cells sorted from blood, taken at week 0. The receptors were sampled from a human donor with alopecia areata.

This sequence joins TRBV30 and TRBJ2-7; the D is unclear. Germline assignment: CDR1 GTSNPN and CDR2 SVGIG (reference sequence). CDR3 length equals 13 residues. V was pared by 1 base and J by 2 bases, with 9 bases between. The CDR3 reads CAWSEGITYEQYF. CDR3 bases: TGTGCCTGGAGTGAAGGCATAACCTACGAGCAGTACTTC. The full variable domain, completed using reference TRBV30 and TRBJ2-7, is SQTIHQWPATLVQPVGSPLSLECTVEGTSNPNLYWYRQAAGRGLQLLFYSVGIGQISSEVPQNLSASRPQDRQFILSSKKLLLSDSGFYLCAWSEGITYEQYFGPGTRLTVT.

This clone occurred a few times. The chain uses TRBV7-9 and TRBJ1-1; 9 positions agree with TRBD1. Germline V lookup: CDR1 SEHNR, CDR2 FQNEAQ (reference sequence). V was clipped by 8 bases and J by 9 bases; unmatched bases: 7. CDR3 length: 12 residues. The CDR3: CASLVTGGKAFF. CDR3 DNA sequence: TGTGCCAGCCTCGTGACAGGGGGAAAAGCTTTCTTT.

As for this clone: Other DNA sequences in the same sample also yield this CDR3. CDR3 DNA sequence: TGTGCCTGGAGTGTTGGTCAGAGCTACGAGCAGTACTTC. Encoded protein: CAWSVGQSYEQYF. The rearrangement joins TRBV30 to TRBJ2-7, with unresolved D. Trimming took 0 bases from V and 3 from J, leaving 9 bases between them. This CDR3 comprises 13 residues. Germline V gene lookup returns CDR1 GTSNPN and CDR2 SVGIG (reference sequence).

Concerning this clone: The identical CDR3 is also encoded by other nucleotide sequences in the sample. The J gene is TRBJ2-2, the V gene TRBV30; D tentatively reads TRBD1 or TRBD2 (5 bases each). The CDR3 covers 12 residues. The ends were cut back, 3 bases at V and 5 bases at J, with 7 bases in the middle. Germline CDR1 and CDR2: GTSNPN and SVGIG (reference sequence). The CDR3 loop reads CAWRGVTGELFF. DNA for the CDR3: TGTGCCTGGAGGGGGGTTACCGGGGAGCTGTTTTTT.

The rearrangement links TRBV7-8 to TRBJ1-5, with D uncertain. Germline V gene sequence: CDR1 SGHVS, CDR2 FQNEAQ. The CDR3 has 16 residues. V was cut by 5 bases and J by 0 bases, with 14 bases left in between. For the CDR3, the DNA is TGTGCCAGCAGCGCCCGGACCGAATATAGCAATCAGCCCCAGCATTTT. It encodes CASSARTEYSNQPQHF.

This clone was observed a few times. This chain joins TRBV27 and TRBJ2-1, with D maybe TRBD2 (7 bases). This CDR3 is built from 16 residues. The V end was cut by 0 bases, the J end by 4 bases, with 13 bases between. CDR1 and CDR2 from the germline V gene are MNHEY and SMNVEV (reference sequence). CDR3 bases: TGTGCCAGCAGTTTATCGGGGGGGCTCAGGTACAATGAGCAGTTCTTC. It is translated as CASSLSGGLRYNEQFF.

The chain combines TRBV2 with TRBJ1-1; TRBD1 is a possible D gene (6 bases). The germline V gene encodes CDR1 SNHLY and CDR2 FYNNEI. V shed 8 bases and J shed 7 bases, with 17 bases lying between them. The CDR3 length is 13 residues. The CDR3 region is CASYPQDRNEAFF. The CDR3 DNA reads TGTGCCAGCTACCCTCAGGACAGAAATGAAGCTTTCTTT.

Of note for this clone: This specimen includes other DNA sequences encoding the same CDR3. This chain connects TRBV4-3 to TRBJ2-7; weak D call: TRBD1 (7 bases). In germline, CDR1 is LGHNA, CDR2 YSLEER. Between the trimmed V and J ends, which lost 0 bases and 4 bases, there was a span of 10 bases. The CDR3 is 14 amino acids. The chain's CDR3 is CASSQDPGGYEQYF. DNA of the CDR3: TGCGCCAGCAGCCAAGACCCAGGGGGGTACGAGCAGTACTTC.

The J gene is TRBJ2-5, the V gene TRBV13; 8 nucleotides match TRBD2. The CDR3 totals 16 residues. The germline CDR1 and CDR2 sequences are PRHDT and FYEKMQ (reference sequence). With 5 bases clipped from V and 3 bases from J, the junction kept 11 bases outside the gene matches. The CDR3 protein is CASSPGFGGAKETQYF. DNA of the CDR3: TGTGCCAGCAGCCCTGGTTTCGGGGGGGCCAAAGAGACCCAGTACTTC. Full variable domain (rest looked up from reference TRBV13 and TRBJ2-5): AAGVIQSPRHLIKEKRETATLKCYPIPRHDTVYWYQQGPGQDPQFLISFYEKMQSDKGSIPDRFSAQQFSDYHSELNMSSLELGDSALYFCASSPGFGGAKETQYFGPGTRLLVL.

The chain uses TRBV4-3 and TRBJ1-2; no clear D gene. The CDR3 spans 16 residues. Germline-derived CDR1 and CDR2 are LGHNA and YSLEER. V lost 0 bases, J lost 4 bases, and 15 bases lay in between. The DNA of the CDR3 is TGCGCCAGCAGCCAAGATCGAGGCGCCAGTCCCTATGGCTACACCTTC. It yields the protein CASSQDRGASPYGYTF.

The V call is TRBV5-6, the J call TRBJ2-7, with 7 bases that match TRBD1. Germline CDR1 and CDR2: SGHDT and YYEEEE. V lost 4 bases, J lost 0 bases, and 1 base stayed unmatched. CDR3 size: 13 residues. In DNA form, the CDR3 reads TGTGCCAGCAGCAGGACAGGCTCCTACGAGCAGTACTTC. It is translated as CASSRTGSYEQYF.

V gene TRBV29-1 combines with J gene TRBJ1-2, with D unresolved. Trimming took 3 bases from V and 1 from J, leaving 6 bases between them. This CDR3 comprises 12 residues. In germline, CDR1 is SQVTM, CDR2 ANQGSEA. The CDR3 loop reads CSVDGSNYGYTF. DNA for the CDR3: TGCAGCGTTGACGGCAGTAACTATGGCTACACCTTC.

J is TRBJ2-1 and V is TRBV30, with TRBD2 matching 7 bases. Unmatched junction bases numbered 8, after V lost 2 bases and J lost 4 bases. The CDR3 spans 15 residues. Germline assignment: CDR1 GTSNPN and CDR2 SVGIG (reference sequence). The DNA of the CDR3 is TGTGCCTGGAGTCTAGGGTCGGGGGGATACAATGAGCAGTTCTTC. Amino acid sequence: CAWSLGSGGYNEQFF.

The chain joins TRBV9 to TRBJ2-3, with no clear D. In germline, CDR1 is SGDLS, CDR2 YYNGEE. Trimming cost V 3 bases and J 6 bases, with 23 bases left between them. The CDR3 is 17 amino acids. The DNA for the CDR3 is TGTGCCAGCAGCGCTTACTATGGACGACTCAGTGGGGATACGCAGTATTTT. This gives the protein CASSAYYGRLSGDTQYF.

The V call is TRBV7-8, the J call TRBJ2-7, with 9 bases aligning to TRBD1. The ends lost 6 bases at V and 6 bases at J; junction bases unmatched: 15. Germline loops: CDR1 SGHVS, CDR2 FQNEAQ. The CDR3 contains 16 residues. DNA of the CDR3: TGTGCCAGCAGACCCCTAGTTCGAGGACAGGGGCTCGAGCAGTACTTC. Translated, it gives CASRPLVRGQGLEQYF.

The chain recombines TRBV9 with TRBJ1-2, with unresolved D. This CDR3 region has 12 residues. The germline V gene has CDR1 SGDLS and CDR2 YYNGEE. Trimming took off 4 bases at V and 8 bases at J, with 12 bases between the two ends. Here the CDR3 DNA reads TGTGCCAGCAGCCCCACCCCGGGCGGCTACACCTTC. This gives the protein CASSPTPGGYTF.

This chain uses TRBV7-2 with TRBJ1-5, with unresolved D. Germline CDR1 and CDR2: SGHTA and FQGNSA. This CDR3 has 14 residues. V was clipped by 4 bases and J by 8 bases, with 15 bases between them. The CDR3 region is CASSSPDPAEPQHF. The DNA for the CDR3 is TGTGCCAGCAGCTCTCCGGACCCGGCGGAGCCCCAGCATTTT.

The chain combines TRBV4-2 with TRBJ2-3; D not certain. In germline, CDR1 is LGHNA, CDR2 YNFKEQ. Trimming removed 4 bases from V and 1 base from J, with 18 bases in between. The CDR3 runs to 17 residues. The CDR3 protein is CASSPRPSDGGTDTQYF. CDR3 nucleotide sequence: TGTGCCAGCAGCCCACGTCCATCCGATGGAGGCACAGATACGCAGTATTTT.

Concerning this clone: Other DNA sequences from this sample encode an identical CDR3 as well. DNA for the CDR3: TGCAGCGTTGCGGGGAGCGGTGGCTACACCTTC. Translating gives CSVAGSGGYTF. The chain links TRBV29-1 to TRBJ1-2; D gene ambiguous. Germline lookup yields CDR1 SQVTM and CDR2 ANQGSEA. This CDR3 is 11 amino acids long. V gave up 4 bases and J gave up 7 bases, with 10 bases separating them.

The V call is TRBV4-3, the J call TRBJ2-3; 10 bases match TRBD2. J gave up 6 bases and V 0 bases, and 6 bases lay outside the gene matches. Germline V CDR1 and CDR2: LGHNA, YSLEER. This CDR3 is built from 16 residues. The CDR3 DNA is TGCGCCAGCAGCCAAGATGAAGCGGGGGGGCCGGATACGCAGTATTTT. As protein: CASSQDEAGGPDTQYF.

Turning to this clone: A much larger clone sits a single nucleotide away, making a read error possible. The chain is built from TRBV23-1 and TRBJ2-7; D might be TRBD1 (5 bases). TRBV23-1 is placed among ORFs of uncertain function. CDR3 length: 12 residues. CDR3 coding DNA: TGTGCCAGCAGCTTAGGGGCCTACGAGCAGTACTTC. Protein product: CASSLGAYEQYF.

This chain connects TRBV7-9 to TRBJ2-7; either TRBD1 or TRBD2 may supply D (6 bases each). Germline V lookup: CDR1 SEHNR, CDR2 FQNEAQ (reference sequence). There are 15 residues in the CDR3. V lost 2 bases, J lost 5 bases, and 16 bases lay in between. The CDR3 DNA follows: TGTGCCAGCAGCTTACTCCGGGGGCGAGAAAACGAGCAGTACTTC. This gives the protein CASSLLRGRENEQYF.

J is TRBJ1-2 and V is TRBV18; D not resolved. CDR1 and CDR2 from the germline V gene are KGHSH and LQKENI. The CDR3 sequence is 14 residues long. The germline V and J ends were trimmed by 5 bases and 3 bases, with 13 bases remaining between them. DNA of the CDR3: TGTGCCAGCTCATTTAACGGGCAGGACTATGGCTACACCTTC. This encodes CASSFNGQDYGYTF.

This clone has more than one count but fewer than ten. The chain's CDR3 is CASSLMGGEQFF. CDR3 bases: TGTGCCAGCAGCCTCATGGGGGGAGAGCAGTTCTTC. The rearrangement links TRBV7-9 to TRBJ2-1; D is perhaps TRBD2 (6 bases). Trimming removed 5 bases at V and 10 bases at J, with 12 bases between. Germline V gene sequence: CDR1 SEHNR, CDR2 FQNEAQ (reference sequence). There are 12 residues in the CDR3.

The table lists this clone with a few counts. Other DNA variants within this sample encode the same CDR3. This sequence joins TRBV30 and TRBJ1-1, with a possible D match to TRBD1 (6 bases). The CDR3 covers 12 residues. Germline V lookup: CDR1 GTSNPN, CDR2 SVGIG (reference sequence). Between the trimmed V and J ends, which lost 0 bases and 5 bases, there was a span of 7 bases. In DNA form, the CDR3 reads TGTGCCTGGAGTGTACAGGGAACTGAAGCTTTCTTT. It encodes CAWSVQGTEAFF.

As to this clone: The junction differs from germline at one of its ends, possibly a read error. At the DNA level, this CDR3 is encoded by other sequences in the same sample as well. This chain connects TRBV5-1 to TRBJ2-3; possibly TRBD1 for D (5 bases). Germline values: CDR1 SGHRS, CDR2 YFSETQ. The CDR3 contains 16 residues. The CDR3 here is CASSLRIGQDTDTQYF. The CDR3 DNA follows: TGCGCCAGCAGCTTGCGAATCGGGCAGGACACAGATACACAGTATTTT.

The chain combines TRBV7-3 with TRBJ2-3; no clear D gene. V was pared by 5 bases and J by 1 base, with 10 bases between. The CDR3 spans 14 residues. Per germline, CDR1 SGHTA and CDR2 FQGTGA. The CDR3 spells CASSPDSGTDTQYF. CDR3 DNA: TGTGCCAGCAGCCCTGACTCAGGCACAGATACGCAGTATTTT.